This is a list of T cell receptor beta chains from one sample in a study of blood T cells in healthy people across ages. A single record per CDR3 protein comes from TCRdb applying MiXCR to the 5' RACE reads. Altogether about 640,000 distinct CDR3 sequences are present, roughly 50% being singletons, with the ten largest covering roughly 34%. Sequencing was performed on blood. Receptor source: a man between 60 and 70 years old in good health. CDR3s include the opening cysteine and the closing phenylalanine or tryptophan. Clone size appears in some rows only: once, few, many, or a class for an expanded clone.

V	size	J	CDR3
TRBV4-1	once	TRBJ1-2	CASSQQAGGAGYGYTF
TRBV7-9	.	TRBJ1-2	CASSLAGNPYGYTF
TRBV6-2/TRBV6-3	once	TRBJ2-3	CASSYSTGDTDTQYF
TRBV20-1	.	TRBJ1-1	CSAMLPGQGGEAFF
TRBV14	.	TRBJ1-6	CASSQRDRGGSPPHF
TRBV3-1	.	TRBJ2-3	CTSSQVLIGDYTDTQYF
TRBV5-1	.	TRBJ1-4	CVSSGTGAPEKLFF
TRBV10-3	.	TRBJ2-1	CAISESRPTSGTYNEQFF
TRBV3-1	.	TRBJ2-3	CASSQDLASGGDTQYF
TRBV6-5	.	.	CASTKTGTGHNEQFF
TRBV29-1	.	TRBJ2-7	CSVADGVYEQYF
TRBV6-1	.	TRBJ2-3	CASRSGAGTDTQYF
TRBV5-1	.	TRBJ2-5	CASSAGTVTSQETQYF
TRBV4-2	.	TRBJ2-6	CASSQVGGGANVLTF
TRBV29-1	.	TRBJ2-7	CSVATEVLREQYF
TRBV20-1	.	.	CSARDGSGYEQYF
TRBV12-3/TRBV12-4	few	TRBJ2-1	CASSLALGVGNEQFF
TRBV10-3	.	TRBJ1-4	CAISDRPPSTNEKLFF
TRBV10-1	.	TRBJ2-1	CASSEGLAGIAGEQFF
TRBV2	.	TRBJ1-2	CASSERANYGYTF
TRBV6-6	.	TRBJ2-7	CASSYSSMVQGYEQYF
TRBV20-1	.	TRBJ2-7	CSARNLRQGAYEQYF
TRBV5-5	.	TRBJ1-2	CASSFGVPNYGYTF
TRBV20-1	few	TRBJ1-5	CSARTTYGTDIRSQHF
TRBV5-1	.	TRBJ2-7	CASSLGGEIGEQYF
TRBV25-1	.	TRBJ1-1	CASTLRGGTEAFF
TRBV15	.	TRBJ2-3	CATSIGQGSTDTQYF
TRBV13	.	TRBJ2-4	CASSLGRAKNIQYF
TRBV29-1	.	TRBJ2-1	CSVEGTAAYNEQFF
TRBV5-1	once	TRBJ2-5	CASQGLGLAGETQYF
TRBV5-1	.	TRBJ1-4	CASSRRLTATNEKLFF
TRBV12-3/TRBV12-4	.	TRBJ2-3	CASSLGPGGYTDTQYF
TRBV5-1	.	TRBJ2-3	CASSASIPRGGTDTQYF
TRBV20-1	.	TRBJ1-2	CSAPSPVDYGYTF
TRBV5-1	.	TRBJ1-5	CASSLEGQGGQSQHF
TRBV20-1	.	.	CSASEYGGAYETQYF
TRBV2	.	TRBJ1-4	CASSRGLVGEKLFF
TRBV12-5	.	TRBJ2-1	CASGLTPGGGPYNEQFF
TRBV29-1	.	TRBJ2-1	CSAEPAGVYNEQFF
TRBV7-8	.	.	CASSPQWAGSYEQYF